The following is a T cell receptor (beta chain) sequence with its context. Its specificity is unknown. CD45RO-negative, CCR7-selected cells formed the naive CD8 fraction, which excluded terminally differentiated effector memory CD45RA+ cells. V was shortened by 5 bases and J by 0 bases, with 12 bases between the two germline ends. Germline values: CDR1 SGHAT, CDR2 FQNNGV. The CDR3 consists of 15 residues. The data derive from a study of shared clonotypes between healthy human individuals. Study background: Researchers assigned three CD4 naive, three CD4 memory, two CD8 naive and one CD8 memory plate to each donor.

Findings and caveats of the study: Shared across a few donors were around 5% of the naive CD4 clonotypes.

This table comes from immunoSEQ multiplex PCR, and its TCRdb copy is limited to in-frame clones, with some not included. Of hundreds of thousands of clones listed, 95% to 96% are singletons. Material: naive CD8+ T cells sorted from blood. V and J are TRBV11-2 and TRBJ2-3; no firm D call. The TCR comes from a woman aged 25 to 39 in good health. The CDR3 DNA reads TGTGCCAGCAGCCCATACTTGACTAGCACAGATACGCAGTATTTT. This encodes CASSPYLTSTDTQYF.